This T cell receptor beta chain was sequenced during a study of blood T cell repertoires in COVID-19. Living in 24 US areas, the participants were between roughly 18 and 95 years of age. The assay was immunoSEQ multiplex PCR, and TCRdb's table has in-frame clones only and misses some. Among around 170,000 clones listed, under 90% were seen once. The CDR3 sequence is 16 residues long. Germline V gives CDR1 MNHNY, CDR2 SVGAGI (reference sequence). V gave up 6 bases and J gave up 4 bases; unmatched junction bases: 11. The clonotype was recovered from a man aged 45-65 years who had recovered from COVID-19. Specimen: PBMCs or T cells enriched from blood (not recorded which). V is TRBV6-6 and J is TRBJ2-3; TRBD2 matches at 9 bases. CDR3 coding DNA: TGTGCCAGCAGCCGATATGGCGGGGGGGCTGCAGATACGCAGTATTTT. Amino acid sequence: CASSRYGGGAADTQYF.